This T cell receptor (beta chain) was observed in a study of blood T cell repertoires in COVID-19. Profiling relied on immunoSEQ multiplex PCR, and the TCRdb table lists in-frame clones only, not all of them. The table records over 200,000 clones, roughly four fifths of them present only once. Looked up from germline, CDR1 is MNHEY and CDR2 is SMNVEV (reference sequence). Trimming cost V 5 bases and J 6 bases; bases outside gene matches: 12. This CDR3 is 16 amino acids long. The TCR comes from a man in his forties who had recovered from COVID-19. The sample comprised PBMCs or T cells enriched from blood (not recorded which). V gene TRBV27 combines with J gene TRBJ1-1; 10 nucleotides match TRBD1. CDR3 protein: CASSPDPGQGFSEAFF. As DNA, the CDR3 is TGTGCCAGCAGTCCGGATCCGGGACAGGGGTTTTCTGAAGCTTTCTTT.